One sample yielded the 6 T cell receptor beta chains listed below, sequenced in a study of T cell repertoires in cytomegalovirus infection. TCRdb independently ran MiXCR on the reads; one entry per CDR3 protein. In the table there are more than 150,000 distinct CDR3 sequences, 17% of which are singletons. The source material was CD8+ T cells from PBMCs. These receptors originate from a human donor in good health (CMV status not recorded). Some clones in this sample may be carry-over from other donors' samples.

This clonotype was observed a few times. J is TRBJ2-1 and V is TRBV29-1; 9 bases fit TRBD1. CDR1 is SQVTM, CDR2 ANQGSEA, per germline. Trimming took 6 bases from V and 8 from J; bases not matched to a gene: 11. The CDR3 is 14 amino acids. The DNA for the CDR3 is TGCAGCGTCCTCCCGGGACAGGGAATGTATGAGCAGTTCTTC. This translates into CSVLPGQGMYEQFF.

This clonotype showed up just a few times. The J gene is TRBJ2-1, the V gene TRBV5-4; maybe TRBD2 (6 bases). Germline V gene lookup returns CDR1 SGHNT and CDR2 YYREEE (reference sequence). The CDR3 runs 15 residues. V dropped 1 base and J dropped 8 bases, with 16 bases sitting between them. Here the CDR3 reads CASSLRRAGWDEQFF. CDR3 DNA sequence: TGTGCCAGCAGCTTGCGGAGGGCCGGTTGGGATGAGCAGTTCTTC.

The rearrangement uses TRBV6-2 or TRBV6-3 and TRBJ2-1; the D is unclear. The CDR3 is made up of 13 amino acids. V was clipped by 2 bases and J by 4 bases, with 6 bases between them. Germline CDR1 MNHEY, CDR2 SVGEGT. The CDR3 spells CASSYTLYNEQFF. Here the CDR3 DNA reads TGTGCCAGCAGTTACACCTTGTACAATGAGCAGTTCTTC.

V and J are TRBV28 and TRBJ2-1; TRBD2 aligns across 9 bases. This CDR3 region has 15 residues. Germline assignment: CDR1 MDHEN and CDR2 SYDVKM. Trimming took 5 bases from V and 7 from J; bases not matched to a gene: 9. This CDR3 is CASSPPTSGPNEQFF. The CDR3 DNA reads TGTGCCAGCAGTCCACCGACTAGCGGTCCAAATGAGCAGTTCTTC. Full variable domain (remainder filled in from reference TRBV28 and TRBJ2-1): DVKVTQSSRYLVKRTGEKVFLECVQDMDHENMFWYRQDPGLGLRLIYFSYDVKMKEKGDIPEGYSVSREKKERFSLILESASTNQTSMYLCASSPPTSGPNEQFFGPGTRLTVL.

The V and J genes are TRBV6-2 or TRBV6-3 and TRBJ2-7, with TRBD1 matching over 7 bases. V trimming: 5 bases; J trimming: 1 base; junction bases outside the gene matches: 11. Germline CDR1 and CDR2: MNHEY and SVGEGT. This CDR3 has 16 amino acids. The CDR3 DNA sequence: TGTGCCAGCAGTCCGAGTCAGGGGGAAGGGTCCTACGAGCAGTACTTC. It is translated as CASSPSQGEGSYEQYF.

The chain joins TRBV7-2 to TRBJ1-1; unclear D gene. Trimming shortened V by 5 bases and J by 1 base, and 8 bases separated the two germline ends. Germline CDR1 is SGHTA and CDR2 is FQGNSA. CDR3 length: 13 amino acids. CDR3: CASSPGRNTEAFF. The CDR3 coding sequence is TGTGCCAGCAGCCCGGGGAGGAACACTGAAGCTTTCTTT.